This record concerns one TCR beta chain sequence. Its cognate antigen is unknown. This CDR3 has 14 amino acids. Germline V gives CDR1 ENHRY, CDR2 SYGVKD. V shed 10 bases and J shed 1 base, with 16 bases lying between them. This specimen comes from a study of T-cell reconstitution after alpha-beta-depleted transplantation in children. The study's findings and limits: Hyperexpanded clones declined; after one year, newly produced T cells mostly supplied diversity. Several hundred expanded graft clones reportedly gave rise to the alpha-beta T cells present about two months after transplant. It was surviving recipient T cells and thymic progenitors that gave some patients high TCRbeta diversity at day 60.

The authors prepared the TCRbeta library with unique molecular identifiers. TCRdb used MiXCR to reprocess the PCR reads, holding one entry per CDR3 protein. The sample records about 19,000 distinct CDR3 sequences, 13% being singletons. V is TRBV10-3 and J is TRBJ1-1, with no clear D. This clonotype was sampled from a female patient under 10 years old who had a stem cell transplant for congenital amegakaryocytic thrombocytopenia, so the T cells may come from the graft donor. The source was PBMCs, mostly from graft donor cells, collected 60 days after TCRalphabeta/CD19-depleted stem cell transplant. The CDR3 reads CATRTAESNTEAFF. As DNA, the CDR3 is TGTGCCACCCGGACCGCGGAGTCGAACACTGAAGCTTTCTTT.